Below are 29 T cell receptor beta chains sequenced from a single sample in a study of OX40 agonist ivuxolimab in advanced cancers. Repertoires were generated with immunoSEQ multiplex PCR, while TCRdb's copy carries only in-frame clones and drops some. This sample carries some 59,000 clones, approximately 90% of them seen once, and the ten largest clones take over 7.5%. This material consisted of CD4+ or CD8+ T cells sorted from blood, taken in a trial of the OX40 agonist ivuxolimab. Receptors originate from an adult with an advanced solid tumor such as melanoma, head and neck, liver or kidney cancer.

This clone was detected only a few times. V and J are TRBV7-9 and TRBJ1-5; TRBD1 might be the D (6 bases). The CDR3 spans 14 residues. The germline CDR1 and CDR2 sequences are SEHNR and FQNEAQ (reference sequence). Trimming left V 7 bases short and J 0 bases short, with 10 bases between. CDR3 in DNA: TGTGCCAGCACCGGGGGCAGTAGCAATCAGCCCCAGCATTTT. Its protein product is CASTGGSSNQPQHF.

The chain is built from TRBV6-1 and TRBJ1-1, with no clear D. Germline V gene data show CDR1 as MNHNS and CDR2 as SASEGT. This CDR3 is built from 11 residues. The V gene lost 5 bases and the J gene lost 4 bases, with 5 bases spanning the gap. CDR3 protein: CASSYPTEAFF. The CDR3 DNA reads TGTGCCAGCAGTTACCCCACTGAAGCTTTCTTT.

This chain uses TRBV19 with TRBJ2-1; 9 nucleotides agree with TRBD2. The trim removed 5 bases at V and 12 bases at J, leaving 8 bases unmatched. This CDR3 spans 13 amino acids. Germline values: CDR1 LNHDA, CDR2 SQIVND (reference sequence). CDR3 in DNA: TGTGCCAGTAGTTTGGTTAGCGGGAGTTCGCAGTTCTTC. As protein: CASSLVSGSSQFF.

The CDR3 is CASSLLAGADEQFF. CDR3 nucleotide sequence: TGTGCCAGCAGCTTATTGGCGGGAGCGGATGAGCAGTTCTTC. The chain carries TRBV7-3 and TRBJ2-1, with 7 bases aligning to TRBD2. The CDR3 totals 14 residues. Germline V gene sequence: CDR1 SGHTA, CDR2 FQGTGA. The J segment lost 8 bases and the V segment lost 2 bases, leaving 6 bases of the junction unmatched.

This chain uses TRBV11-2 with TRBJ2-7; perhaps TRBD1 as D (6 bases). V lost 2 bases and J lost 5, with 19 bases in between. The CDR3 extends over 16 amino acids. Germline assignment: CDR1 SGHAT and CDR2 FQNNGV. The DNA for the CDR3 is TGTGCCAGCAGCTTAAATGGCCTTCAGGGGCAGCACGAGCAGTACTTC. Encoded protein: CASSLNGLQGQHEQYF. The whole variable domain, remainder taken from reference TRBV11-2 and TRBJ2-7, is EAGVAQSPRYKIIEKRQSVAFWCNPISGHATLYWYQQILGQGPKLLIQFQNNGVVDDSQLPKDRFSAERLKGVDSTLKIQPAKLEDSAVYLCASSLNGLQGQHEQYFGPGTRLTVT.

This clone was found once. V and J are TRBV4-1 and TRBJ2-2; 10 nucleotides align to TRBD2. Germline-derived CDR1 and CDR2 are MGHRA and YSYEKL. The CDR3 consists of 18 residues. J was trimmed by 5 bases and V by 4 bases; bases with no gene match: 13. The CDR3 DNA sequence: TGCGCCAGCAGCCCCGGCGGTAGCGGGAGGCCAGGGACCGGGGAGCTGTTTTTT. It yields the protein CASSPGGSGRPGTGELFF.

This sequence joins TRBV29-1 and TRBJ1-2, with 8 positions matching TRBD1. Germline CDR1 SQVTM, CDR2 ANQGSEA. V dropped 6 bases and J dropped 7; count of bases not matched to a gene: 4. The CDR3 is 11 amino acids. CDR3: CSVSGQGGYTF. The CDR3 DNA reads as TGCAGCGTCTCTGGACAGGGTGGCTACACCTTC.

This clone showed up just once. The chain combines TRBV4-3 with TRBJ1-2; unclear D gene. V was pared by 2 bases and J by 6 bases, with 10 bases between. CDR1 and CDR2 (germline): LGHNA, YSLEER. The CDR3 totals 13 residues. The CDR3 is CASSQRGGNGYTF. For the CDR3, the DNA is TGCGCCAGCAGCCAAAGAGGAGGCAATGGCTACACCTTC.

The V and J genes are TRBV28 and TRBJ1-5; 11 bases fit TRBD1. The junction had 7 bases not matched to a gene; V was cut back by 5 bases and J by 7 bases. The CDR3 has 15 amino acids. The germline V gene encodes CDR1 MDHEN and CDR2 SYDVKM. Here the CDR3 reads CASSGTGGVGQPQHF. The DNA of the CDR3 is TGTGCCAGCAGTGGGACAGGGGGTGTAGGGCAGCCCCAGCATTTT.

The chain employs TRBV7-9 and TRBJ2-3, with TRBD1 matching 7 bases. Losses at the gene ends were 1 base for V and 5 bases for J; bases not matched to a gene: 18. The CDR3 is 19 amino acids. Germline lookup yields CDR1 SEHNR and CDR2 FQNEAQ (reference sequence). The chain's CDR3 is CASSLGRPGQTAGVDTQYF. The CDR3 bases are TGTGCCAGCAGCTTAGGCCGACCGGGACAGACGGCCGGAGTAGATACGCAGTATTTT.

The CDR3 bases are TGTGCCAGCAGCTTATGGTTTAACAATGAGCAGTTCTTC. Its protein is CASSLWFNNEQFF. This rearrangement joins TRBV7-9 to TRBJ2-1; D is ambiguous. Trimming took 2 bases from V and 5 from J, leaving 7 bases between them. This CDR3 has 13 residues. Germline V gene lookup returns CDR1 SEHNR and CDR2 FQNEAQ (reference sequence).

This clone was seen a single time. The V and J genes are TRBV4-2 and TRBJ1-2; 8 bases line up with TRBD1. The germline CDR1 and CDR2 sequences are LGHNA and YNFKEQ. The length of the CDR3 is 15 residues. V trimming: 4 bases; J trimming: 4 bases; junction bases outside the gene matches: 8. The CDR3 bases are TGTGCCAGCAGCCGGGAGACAGGGGATATCTATGGCTACACCTTC. Amino acid sequence: CASSRETGDIYGYTF.

The chain couples TRBV19 to TRBJ2-5; D is ambiguous. Germline V gene sequence: CDR1 LNHDA, CDR2 SQIVND (reference sequence). V lost 1 base, J lost 0 bases, and 15 bases lay in between. There are 17 residues in the CDR3. The CDR3 is CASSIGGRAPYQETQYF. For the CDR3, the DNA is TGTGCCAGTAGTATAGGAGGCAGAGCGCCCTACCAAGAGACCCAGTACTTC.

This chain uses TRBV9 with TRBJ1-2, with 8 bases aligning to TRBD1. Germline V lookup: CDR1 SGDLS, CDR2 YYNGEE. After removal of 4 bases from V and 8 bases from J, the junction contained 10 bases not matched to a gene. CDR3 length equals 14 residues. The CDR3 region is CASSLSTGVRGYTF. In nucleotides, the CDR3 is TGTGCCAGCAGCCTCTCGACAGGGGTGAGGGGCTACACCTTC. The whole variable domain, remainder taken from reference TRBV9 and TRBJ1-2, is DSGVTQTPKHLITATGQRVTLRCSPRSGDLSVYWYQQSLDQGLQFLIQYYNGEERAKGNILERFSAQQFPDLHSELNLSSLELGDSALYFCASSLSTGVRGYTFGSGTRLTVV.

This clone was recorded only once. V usage is TRBV28 and J usage is TRBJ1-1, with D perhaps matching TRBD1 (5 bases). The germline V gene has CDR1 MDHEN and CDR2 SYDVKM. The ends were cut back, 3 bases at V and 1 base at J, with 12 bases in the middle. The CDR3 length is 15 residues. The CDR3 loop reads CASSFGARGNTEAFF. CDR3 sequence (DNA): TGTGCCAGCAGTTTTGGGGCCCGGGGGAACACTGAAGCTTTCTTT.

V and J are TRBV7-8 and TRBJ1-1; TRBD1 matches 7 bases. This CDR3 region has 13 residues. V lost 3 bases, J lost 4 bases, and 2 bases stayed unmatched. Germline CDR1 is SGHVS and CDR2 is FQNEAQ. Here the CDR3 DNA reads TGTGCCAGCAGCTTGACAGGGCCCACTGAAGCTTTCTTT. This gives the protein CASSLTGPTEAFF.

The CDR3 reads CASSLGTGTLVQYF. The CDR3, as DNA: TGCGCCAGCAGTCTCGGGACAGGGACACTCGTGCAGTACTTC. This chain joins TRBV4-1 and TRBJ2-7; 9 bases line up with TRBD1. The CDR3 extends over 14 amino acids. V dropped 6 bases and J dropped 9; count of bases not matched to a gene: 12. Germline CDR1 and CDR2: MGHRA and YSYEKL.

The rearrangement links TRBV15 to TRBJ2-3; TRBD1 might be the D (5 bases). Germline-derived CDR1 and CDR2 are LNHNV and YYDKDF (reference sequence). The CDR3 loop spans 16 amino acids. Trimming removed 5 bases at V and 0 bases at J, with 15 bases between. The CDR3 spells CATSGDRLTSTDTQYF. CDR3 nucleotide sequence: TGTGCCACCAGCGGTGACAGATTAACTAGCACAGATACGCAGTATTTT.

The J gene is TRBJ2-7, the V gene TRBV30; 7 bases are a match to TRBD1. The V and J ends lost 3 bases and 3 bases, in that order; junction bases with no gene match: 5. This CDR3 is 13 amino acids long. Germline V gene sequence: CDR1 GTSNPN, CDR2 SVGIG (reference sequence). For the CDR3, the DNA is TGTGCCTGGAGCGACGCAGGGGGCTACGAGCAGTACTTC. Translation: CAWSDAGGYEQYF.

The rearrangement joins TRBV7-6 to TRBJ2-7; 10 nucleotides align to TRBD1. J gave up 3 bases and V 5 bases, and 10 bases lay outside the gene matches. Per the germline V gene, CDR1 is SGHVS and CDR2 is FNYEAQ. The CDR3 has 16 amino acids. This CDR3 is CASSIQGQGYLYEQYF. CDR3 sequence (DNA): TGTGCCAGCAGCATACAGGGACAGGGGTATCTCTACGAGCAGTACTTC.

The V and J genes are TRBV4-3 and TRBJ2-7; D is ambiguous. Between the trimmed V and J ends, which lost 5 bases and 3 bases, there was a span of 14 bases. The CDR3 runs 14 residues. In germline, CDR1 is LGHNA, CDR2 YSLEER. CDR3 sequence: CASSENVLNYEQYF. Here the CDR3 DNA reads TGCGCCAGCAGCGAAAACGTCCTCAACTACGAGCAGTACTTC.

V is TRBV19 and J is TRBJ2-7; 8 bases fit TRBD1. With V trimmed by 1 base and J by 4 bases, 6 bases remained unmatched. This CDR3 is 15 amino acids long. The V gene's germline CDR1 is LNHDA and CDR2 SQIVND (reference sequence). CDR3 sequence: CASSIGTGGLYEQYF. The CDR3 DNA follows: TGTGCCAGTAGTATAGGAACAGGGGGACTTTACGAGCAGTACTTC. Full variable domain (missing parts from reference TRBV19 and TRBJ2-7): DGGITQSPKYLFRKEGQNVTLSCEQNLNHDAMYWYRQDPGQGLRLIYYSQIVNDFQKGDIAEGYSVSREKKESFPLTVTSAQKNPTAFYLCASSIGTGGLYEQYFGPGTRLTVT.

This clone was recorded only once. The chain joins TRBV6-5 to TRBJ2-3; 7 nucleotides match TRBD2. Germline CDR1 reads MNHEY; CDR2 reads SVGAGI. This CDR3 spans 16 amino acids. The V and J ends lost 2 bases and 2 bases, in that order; junction bases with no gene match: 7. The CDR3 protein is CASSYLVGGPTDTQYF. Here the CDR3 DNA reads TGTGCCAGCAGTTACCTGGTGGGAGGGCCCACAGATACGCAGTATTTT.

The chain recombines TRBV19 with TRBJ1-3; TRBD1 is a possible D gene (6 bases). Per germline, CDR1 LNHDA and CDR2 SQIVND (reference sequence). The CDR3 sequence is 16 residues long. V was clipped by 5 bases and J by 0 bases, with 14 bases between them. The CDR3 nucleotides read TGTGCCAGTAGTCTCGGACAGCGGAGCTCTGGAAACACCATATATTTT. Translation gives CASSLGQRSSGNTIYF.

The chain joins TRBV27 to TRBJ1-6; D is possibly TRBD1 (5 bases). Trimming cost V 3 bases and J 9 bases, with 15 bases left between them. This CDR3 contains 15 residues. Germline V CDR1 and CDR2: MNHEY, SMNVEV (reference sequence). CDR3 region: CASSFSDKAVSPLHF. The DNA of the CDR3 is TGTGCCAGCAGTTTTTCGGACAAGGCGGTTTCACCCCTCCACTTT.

This CDR3 is CASSSFDSYEQYF. CDR3 sequence (DNA): TGTGCCAGCAGCTCTTTTGACAGTTACGAGCAGTACTTC. This chain uses TRBV7-9 with TRBJ2-7; tentatively, D is TRBD1 (5 bases). The V and J ends lost 4 bases and 4 bases respectively, with 11 bases between them. Per the germline V gene, CDR1 is SEHNR and CDR2 is FQNEAQ (reference sequence). The CDR3 is made up of 13 amino acids. The full variable domain, completed using reference TRBV7-9 and TRBJ2-7, is DTGVSQNPRHKITKRGQNVTFRCDPISEHNRLYWYRQTLGQGPEFLTYFQNEAQLEKSRLLSDRFSAERPKGSFSTLEIQRTEQGDSAMYLCASSSFDSYEQYFGPGTRLTVT.

This chain connects TRBV7-3 to TRBJ2-7; the match to TRBD2 covers 8 bases. This CDR3 is built from 15 residues. The trim removed 5 bases at V and 3 bases at J, leaving 9 bases unmatched. Germline V CDR1 and CDR2: SGHTA, FQGTGA. CDR3 sequence (DNA): TGTGCCAGCAGCCCCCTAGGAGCGGGAGACTACGAGCAGTACTTC. It codes for CASSPLGAGDYEQYF.

The V gene is TRBV4-3, the J gene TRBJ1-2, with 8 bases that match TRBD1. Trimming at V came to 5 bases and at J to 4 bases, leaving 12 bases not matched to a gene. Per the germline V gene, CDR1 is LGHNA and CDR2 is YSLEER. The CDR3 runs to 16 residues. CDR3 in DNA: TGCGCCAGCAGCGTACAGACAGGGGCATACCTCTATGGCTACACCTTC. The encoded protein is CASSVQTGAYLYGYTF.

The chain employs TRBV28 and TRBJ2-1, with D possibly TRBD2 on 5 matching bases. V lost 5 bases, J lost 9 bases, and 11 bases lay in between. From germline, CDR1 is MDHEN and CDR2 SYDVKM. This CDR3 is built from 12 residues. CDR3 protein: CASSETGLEQFF. The CDR3 bases are TGTGCCAGCAGTGAGACCGGACTTGAGCAGTTCTTC. The full variable domain, in which reference TRBV28 and TRBJ2-1 provide the parts outside the CDR3, is DVKVTQSSRYLVKRTGEKVFLECVQDMDHENMFWYRQDPGLGLRLIYFSYDVKMKEKGDIPEGYSVSREKKERFSLILESASTNQTSMYLCASSETGLEQFFGPGTRLTVL.